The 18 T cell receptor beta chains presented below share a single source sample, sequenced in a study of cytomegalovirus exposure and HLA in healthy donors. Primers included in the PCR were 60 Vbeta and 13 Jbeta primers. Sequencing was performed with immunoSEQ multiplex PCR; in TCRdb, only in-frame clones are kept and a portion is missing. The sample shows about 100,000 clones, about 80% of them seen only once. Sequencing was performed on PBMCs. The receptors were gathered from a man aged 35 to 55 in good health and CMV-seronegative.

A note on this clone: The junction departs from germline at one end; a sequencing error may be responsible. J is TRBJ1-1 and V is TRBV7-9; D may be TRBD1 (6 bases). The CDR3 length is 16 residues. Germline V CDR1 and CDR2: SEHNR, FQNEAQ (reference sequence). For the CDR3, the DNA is TGTTCCAGCAGCCCCCGGCTACCAGGGGAAAAGACTGAAGCTTTCTTT. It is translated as CSSSPRLPGEKTEAFF.

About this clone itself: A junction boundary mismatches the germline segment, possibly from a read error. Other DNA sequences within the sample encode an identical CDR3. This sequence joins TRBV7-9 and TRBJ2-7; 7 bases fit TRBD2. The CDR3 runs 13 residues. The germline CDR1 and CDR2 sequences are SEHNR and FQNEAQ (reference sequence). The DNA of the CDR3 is TGTGCCAGCAGCCTAGCGGTGGGGGGCGAGCAGTACTTC. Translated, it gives CASSLAVGGEQYF.

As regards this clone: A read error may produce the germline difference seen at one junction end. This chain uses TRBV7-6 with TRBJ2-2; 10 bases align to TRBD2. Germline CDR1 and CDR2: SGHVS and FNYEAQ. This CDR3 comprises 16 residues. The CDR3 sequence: CASTLTSGVNTGELFF. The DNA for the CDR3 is TGTGCCAGCACCTTAACTAGCGGGGTAAACACCGGGGAGCTGTTTTTT.

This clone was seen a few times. DNA for the CDR3: TGCAGTGCTCCCTCCGTGGGACTGACGTACTTC. It translates to CSAPSVGLTYF. The chain has TRBV20-1 and TRBJ2-4; D perhaps matches TRBD2 (6 bases). The germline V gene has CDR1 DFQATT and CDR2 SNEGSKA (reference sequence). V was pared by 5 bases and J by 15 bases, with 17 bases between. This CDR3 spans 11 amino acids.

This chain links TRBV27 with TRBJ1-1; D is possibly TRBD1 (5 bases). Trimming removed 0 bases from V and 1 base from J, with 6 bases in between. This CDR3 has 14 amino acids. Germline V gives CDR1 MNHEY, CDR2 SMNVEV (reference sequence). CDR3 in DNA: TGTGCCAGCAGTTTATCAGGACAGAACACTGAAGCTTTCTTT. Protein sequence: CASSLSGQNTEAFF.

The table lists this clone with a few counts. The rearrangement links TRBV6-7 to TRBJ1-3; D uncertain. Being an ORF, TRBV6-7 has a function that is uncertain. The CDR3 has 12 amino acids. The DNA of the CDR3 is TGTGTTCAAGGAGGGTCTGGAAACACCATATATTTT. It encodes CVQGGSGNTIYF.

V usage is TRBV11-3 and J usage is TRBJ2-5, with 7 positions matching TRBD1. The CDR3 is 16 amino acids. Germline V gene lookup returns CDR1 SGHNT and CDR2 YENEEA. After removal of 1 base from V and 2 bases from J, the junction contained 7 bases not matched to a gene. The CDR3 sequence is CASSLGARTGQETQYF. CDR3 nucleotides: TGTGCCAGCAGCTTAGGCGCCCGGACAGGACAAGAGACCCAGTACTTC.

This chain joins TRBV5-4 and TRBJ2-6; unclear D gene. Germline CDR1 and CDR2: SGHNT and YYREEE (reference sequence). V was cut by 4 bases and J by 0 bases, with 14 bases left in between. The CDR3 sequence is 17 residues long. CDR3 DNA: TGTGCCAGCAGCCCCCCCGCAGGCCTCTCTGGGGCCAACGTCCTGACTTTC. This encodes CASSPPAGLSGANVLTF.

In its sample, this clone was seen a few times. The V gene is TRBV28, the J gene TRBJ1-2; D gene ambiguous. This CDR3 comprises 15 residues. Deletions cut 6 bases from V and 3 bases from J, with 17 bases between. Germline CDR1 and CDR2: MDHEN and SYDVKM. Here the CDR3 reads CASSLPASQDYGYTF. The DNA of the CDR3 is TGTGCCAGCAGCCTCCCGGCCTCGCAGGACTATGGCTACACCTTC.

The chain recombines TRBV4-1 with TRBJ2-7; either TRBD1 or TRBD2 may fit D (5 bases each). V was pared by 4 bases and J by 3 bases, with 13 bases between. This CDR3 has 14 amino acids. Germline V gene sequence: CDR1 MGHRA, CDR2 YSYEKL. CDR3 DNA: TGCGCCAGCAGCCCAAGGGTGGGGGACTACGAGCAGTACGTC. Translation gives CASSPRVGDYEQYV.

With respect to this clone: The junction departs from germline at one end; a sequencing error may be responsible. In nucleotides, the CDR3 is TGTTCCAGCAGCTTAGGGGGGCGGAATGAGCAGTTCTTC. Protein product: CSSSLGGRNEQFF. This sequence joins TRBV7-9 and TRBJ2-1, with D tentatively TRBD1 or TRBD2 (6 bases each). The CDR3 is 13 amino acids. Germline V gives CDR1 SEHNR, CDR2 FQNEAQ (reference sequence).

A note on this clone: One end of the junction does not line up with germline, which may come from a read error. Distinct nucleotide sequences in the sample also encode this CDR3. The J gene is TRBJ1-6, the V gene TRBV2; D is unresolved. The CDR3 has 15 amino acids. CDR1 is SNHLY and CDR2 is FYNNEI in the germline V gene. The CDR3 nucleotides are TGTGCCAGCAGTGCTGACACCCCCTATAATTCCCCCCTCCACTTT. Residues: CASSADTPYNSPLHF. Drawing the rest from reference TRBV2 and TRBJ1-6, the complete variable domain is EPEVTQTPSHQVTQMGQEVILRCVPISNHLYFYWYRQILGQKVEFLVSFYNNEISEKSEIFDDQFSVERPDGSNFTLKIRSTKLEDSAMYFCASSADTPYNSPLHFGNGTRLTVT.

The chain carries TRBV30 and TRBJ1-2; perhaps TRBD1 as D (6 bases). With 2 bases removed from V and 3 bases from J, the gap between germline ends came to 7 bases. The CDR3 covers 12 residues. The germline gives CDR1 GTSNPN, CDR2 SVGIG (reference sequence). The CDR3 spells CAWSRTDYGYTF. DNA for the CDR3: TGTGCCTGGAGTCGGACAGACTATGGCTACACCTTC.

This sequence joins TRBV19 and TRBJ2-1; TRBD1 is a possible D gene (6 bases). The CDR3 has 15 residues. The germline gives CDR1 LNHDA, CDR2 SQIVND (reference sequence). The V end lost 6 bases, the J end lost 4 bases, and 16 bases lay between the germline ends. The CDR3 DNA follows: TGTGCCAGTAGCGGTGCAGGGGCTTCTTACAATGAGCAGTTCTTC. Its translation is CASSGAGASYNEQFF.

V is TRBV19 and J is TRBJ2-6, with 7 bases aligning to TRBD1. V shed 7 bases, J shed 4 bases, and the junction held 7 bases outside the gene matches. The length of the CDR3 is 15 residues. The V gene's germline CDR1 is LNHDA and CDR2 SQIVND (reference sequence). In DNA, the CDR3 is TGTGCCAGTAAACCACAGGGGATCGGGGCCAACGTCCTGACTTTC. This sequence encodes CASKPQGIGANVLTF.

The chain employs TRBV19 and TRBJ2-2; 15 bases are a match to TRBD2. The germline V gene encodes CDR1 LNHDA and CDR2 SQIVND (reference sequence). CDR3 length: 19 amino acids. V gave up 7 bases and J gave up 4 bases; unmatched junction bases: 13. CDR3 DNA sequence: TGTGCCAGTACCCCCATGGGACTAGCGGGGGGCCTCGGCACCGGGGAGCTGTTTTTT. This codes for CASTPMGLAGGLGTGELFF.

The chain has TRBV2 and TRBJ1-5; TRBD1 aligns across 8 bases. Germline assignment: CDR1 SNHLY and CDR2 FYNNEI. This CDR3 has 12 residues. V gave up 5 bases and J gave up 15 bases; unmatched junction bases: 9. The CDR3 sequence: CASSSWTGLLHF. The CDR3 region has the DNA TGTGCCAGCAGTTCCTGGACAGGGCTCTTGCATTTT. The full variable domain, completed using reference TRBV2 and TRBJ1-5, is EPEVTQTPSHQVTQMGQEVILRCVPISNHLYFYWYRQILGQKVEFLVSFYNNEISEKSEIFDDQFSVERPDGSNFTLKIRSTKLEDSAMYFCASSSWTGLLHFGDGTRLSIL.

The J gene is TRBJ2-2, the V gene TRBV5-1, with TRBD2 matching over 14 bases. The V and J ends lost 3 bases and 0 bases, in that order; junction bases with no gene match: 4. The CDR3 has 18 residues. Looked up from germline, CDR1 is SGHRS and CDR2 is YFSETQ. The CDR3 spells CASSWGLAGASNTGELFF. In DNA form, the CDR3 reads TGCGCCAGCAGCTGGGGACTAGCGGGGGCCTCGAACACCGGGGAGCTGTTTTTT.